This T cell receptor (beta chain) was retrieved from a study of blood T cell repertoires in COVID-19. About the research overall: T cells, B-cell-depleted T cells, or PBMCs provided the cDNA or gDNA that served as material.

Germline CDR1 is MDHEN and CDR2 is SYDVKM. The CDR3 has 14 residues. Trimming took 6 bases from V and 6 from J; bases not matched to a gene: 9. Clones were sequenced by immunoSEQ multiplex PCR, and TCRdb holds only the in-frame ones, with some missing. The sample yields a few hundred thousand clones, around 88% seen once. The sequence came from a young woman who had recovered from COVID-19. This rearrangement joins TRBV28 to TRBJ2-7, with 9 bases aligning to TRBD1. Specimen: peripheral blood. CDR3 sequence reads: CASSTGTGPAEQYF. The CDR3 DNA reads as TGTGCCAGCAGCACCGGGACAGGGCCCGCCGAGCAGTACTTC.